This T cell receptor (beta chain) was retrieved from a study of tumor-infiltrating lymphocytes in primary liver carcinoma. Study-wide findings and caveats: Tumor region pairs outstripped tumor-adjacent and tumor-blood pairs in overlap.

Production of TCR beta cDNA used about 500 ng total RNA together with a constant-region primer. Amplification in three nested multiplex PCR rounds with slightly modified ARM-PCR gave rise to TCR beta libraries. In the first two PCR rounds, TRBV1-TRBV30 forward primers were paired with a C-beta reverse primer, and each round lasted about 9 cycles. TCRdb reanalysed the multiplex PCR reads using MiXCR and keeps one entry per CDR3 protein. The table has 310,000 or so distinct CDR3 sequences, 58% seen once; the top ten hold over 15%. About this clonotype itself: As yet, its antigen is unknown. It may be a read error: a sequence one base away is much more abundant.

The germline V gene encodes CDR1 MNHNS and CDR2 SASEGT. V lost 5 bases, J lost 11 bases, and 16 bases lay in between. The CDR3 runs 13 residues. The study extracted blood RNA from unsorted whole blood and also extracted germline DNA. V is TRBV6-1 and J is TRBJ2-1; the D gene is possibly TRBD2 (6 bases). Sequencing input: peripheral blood. The receptor was derived from a woman aged 25 to 39 with primary liver carcinoma and hepatitis B virus infection. The CDR3 DNA is TGTGCCAGCAGTCTGGGACTGCATCAGAAGCAGTTCTTC. Translated, it gives CASSLGLHQKQFF.